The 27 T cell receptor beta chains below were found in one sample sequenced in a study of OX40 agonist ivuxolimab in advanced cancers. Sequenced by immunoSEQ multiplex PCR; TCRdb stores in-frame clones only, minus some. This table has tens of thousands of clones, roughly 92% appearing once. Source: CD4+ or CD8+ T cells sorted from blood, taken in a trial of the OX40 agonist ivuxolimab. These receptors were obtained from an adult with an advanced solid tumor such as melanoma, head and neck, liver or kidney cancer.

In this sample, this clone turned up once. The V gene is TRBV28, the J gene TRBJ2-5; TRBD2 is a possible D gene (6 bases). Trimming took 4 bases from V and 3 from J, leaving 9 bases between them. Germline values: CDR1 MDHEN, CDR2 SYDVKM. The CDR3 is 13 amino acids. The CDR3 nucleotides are TGTGCCAGCAGTTGGCGGGGAAAAGAGACCCAGTACTTC. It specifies CASSWRGKETQYF. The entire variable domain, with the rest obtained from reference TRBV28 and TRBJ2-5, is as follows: DVKVTQSSRYLVKRTGEKVFLECVQDMDHENMFWYRQDPGLGLRLIYFSYDVKMKEKGDIPEGYSVSREKKERFSLILESASTNQTSMYLCASSWRGKETQYFGPGTRLLVL.

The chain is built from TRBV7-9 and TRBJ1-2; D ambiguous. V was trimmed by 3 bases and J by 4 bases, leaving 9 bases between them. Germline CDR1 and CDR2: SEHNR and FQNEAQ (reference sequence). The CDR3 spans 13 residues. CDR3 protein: CASSFLPRYGYTF. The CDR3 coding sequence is TGTGCCAGCAGCTTTCTACCCCGCTATGGCTACACCTTC.

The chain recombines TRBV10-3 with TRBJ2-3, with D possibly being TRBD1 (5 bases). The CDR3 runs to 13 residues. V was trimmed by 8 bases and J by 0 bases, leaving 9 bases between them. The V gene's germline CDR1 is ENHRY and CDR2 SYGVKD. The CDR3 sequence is CAIGRQSTDTQYF. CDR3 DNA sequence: TGTGCCATCGGTCGACAGAGCACAGATACGCAGTATTTT.

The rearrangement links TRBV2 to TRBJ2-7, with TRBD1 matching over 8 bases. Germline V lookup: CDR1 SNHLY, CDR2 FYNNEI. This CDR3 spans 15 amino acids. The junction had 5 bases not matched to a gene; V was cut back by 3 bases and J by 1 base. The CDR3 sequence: CASSDPGTGSYEQYF. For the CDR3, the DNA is TGTGCCAGCAGTGACCCTGGGACAGGATCCTACGAGCAGTACTTC. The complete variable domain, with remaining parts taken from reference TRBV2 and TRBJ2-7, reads EPEVTQTPSHQVTQMGQEVILRCVPISNHLYFYWYRQILGQKVEFLVSFYNNEISEKSEIFDDQFSVERPDGSNFTLKIRSTKLEDSAMYFCASSDPGTGSYEQYFGPGTRLTVT.

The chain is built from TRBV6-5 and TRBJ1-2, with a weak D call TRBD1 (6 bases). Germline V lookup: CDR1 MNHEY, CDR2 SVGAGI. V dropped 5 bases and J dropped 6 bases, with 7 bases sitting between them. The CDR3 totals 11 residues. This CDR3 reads CASSPGDGYTF. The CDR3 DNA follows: TGTGCCAGCAGTCCAGGGGATGGCTACACCTTC.

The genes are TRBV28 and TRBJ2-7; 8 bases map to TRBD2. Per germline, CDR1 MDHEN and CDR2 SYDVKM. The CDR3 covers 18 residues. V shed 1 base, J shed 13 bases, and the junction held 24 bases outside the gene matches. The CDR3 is CASSLYGRALPEIGGTYF. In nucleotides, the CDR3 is TGTGCCAGCAGTTTATACGGGAGGGCGTTGCCAGAGATCGGGGGAACCTACTTC.

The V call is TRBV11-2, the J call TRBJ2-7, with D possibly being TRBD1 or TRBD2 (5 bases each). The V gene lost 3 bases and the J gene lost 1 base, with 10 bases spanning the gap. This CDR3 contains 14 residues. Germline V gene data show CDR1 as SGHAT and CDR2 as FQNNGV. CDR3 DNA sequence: TGTGCCAGCAGCTTTGGGGGTCCTTCCTACGAGCAGTACTTC. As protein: CASSFGGPSYEQYF. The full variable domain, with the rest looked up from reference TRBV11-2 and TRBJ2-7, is EAGVAQSPRYKIIEKRQSVAFWCNPISGHATLYWYQQILGQGPKLLIQFQNNGVVDDSQLPKDRFSAERLKGVDSTLKIQPAKLEDSAVYLCASSFGGPSYEQYFGPGTRLTVT.

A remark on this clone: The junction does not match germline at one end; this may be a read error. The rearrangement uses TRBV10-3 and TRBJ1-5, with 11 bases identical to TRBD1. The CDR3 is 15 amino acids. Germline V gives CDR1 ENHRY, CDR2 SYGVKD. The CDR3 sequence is CASSRGQGAFQPQHF. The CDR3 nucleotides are TGTGCCAGCAGTCGCGGACAGGGGGCGTTTCAGCCCCAGCATTTT.

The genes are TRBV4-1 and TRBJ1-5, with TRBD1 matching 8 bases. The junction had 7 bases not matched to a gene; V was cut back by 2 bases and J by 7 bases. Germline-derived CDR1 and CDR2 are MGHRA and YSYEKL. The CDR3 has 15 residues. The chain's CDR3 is CASSQYQGARQPQHF. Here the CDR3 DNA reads TGCGCCAGCAGCCAATACCAGGGGGCCAGGCAGCCCCAGCATTTT.

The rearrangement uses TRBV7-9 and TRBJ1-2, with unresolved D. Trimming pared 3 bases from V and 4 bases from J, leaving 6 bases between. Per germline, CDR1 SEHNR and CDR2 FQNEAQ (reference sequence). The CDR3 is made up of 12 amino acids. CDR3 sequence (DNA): TGTGCCAGCAGCTTGACCTTCTATGGCTACACCTTC. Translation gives CASSLTFYGYTF.

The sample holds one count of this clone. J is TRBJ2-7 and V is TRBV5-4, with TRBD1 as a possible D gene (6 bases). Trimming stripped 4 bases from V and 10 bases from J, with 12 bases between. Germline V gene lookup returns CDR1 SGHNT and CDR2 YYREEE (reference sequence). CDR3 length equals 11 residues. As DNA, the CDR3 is TGTGCCAGCAGCCTTGGGGGCGACCAGTACTTC. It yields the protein CASSLGGDQYF.

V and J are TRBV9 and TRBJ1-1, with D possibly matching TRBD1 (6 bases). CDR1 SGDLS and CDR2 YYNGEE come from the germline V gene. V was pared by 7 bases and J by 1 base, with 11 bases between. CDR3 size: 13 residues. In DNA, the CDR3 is TGTGCCAGCGGAGCAGGGGAGAACACTGAAGCTTTCTTT. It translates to CASGAGENTEAFF.

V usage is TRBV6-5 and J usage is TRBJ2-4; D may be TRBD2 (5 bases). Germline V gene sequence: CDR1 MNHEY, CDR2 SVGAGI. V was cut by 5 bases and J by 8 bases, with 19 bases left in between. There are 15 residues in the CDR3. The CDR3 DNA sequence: TGTGCCAGCAGTGCGGACGGGGTGCTGAGGGACATTCAGTACTTC. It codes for CASSADGVLRDIQYF.

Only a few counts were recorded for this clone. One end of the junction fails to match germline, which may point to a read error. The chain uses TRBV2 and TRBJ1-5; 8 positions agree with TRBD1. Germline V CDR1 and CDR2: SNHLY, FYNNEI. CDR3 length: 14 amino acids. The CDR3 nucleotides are TGTGCCAGCAGATCGCCAGGGGGCAACCAGCCCCAGCATTTT. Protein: CASRSPGGNQPQHF.

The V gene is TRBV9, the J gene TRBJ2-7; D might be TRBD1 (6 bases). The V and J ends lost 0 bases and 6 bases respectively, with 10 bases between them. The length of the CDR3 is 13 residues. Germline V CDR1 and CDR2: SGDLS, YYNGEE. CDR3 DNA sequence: TGTGCCAGCAGCGTAGGGGGGCGCGGCGAGCAGTACTTC. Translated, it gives CASSVGGRGEQYF.

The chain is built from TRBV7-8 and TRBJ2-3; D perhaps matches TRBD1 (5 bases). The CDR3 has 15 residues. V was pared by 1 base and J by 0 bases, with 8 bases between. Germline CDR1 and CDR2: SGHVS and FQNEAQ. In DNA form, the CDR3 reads TGTGCCAGCAGCTTAGTCAGGGCTAGCACAGATACGCAGTATTTT. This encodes CASSLVRASTDTQYF.

The CDR3 loop is CATQGVEEKLFF. In nucleotides, the CDR3 is TGTGCCACGCAGGGGGTGGAGGAAAAACTGTTTTTT. The chain is built from TRBV7-9 and TRBJ1-4, with 7 nucleotides matching TRBD1. The CDR3 has 12 amino acids. V lost 10 bases to trimming and J lost 8 bases; unmatched junction nucleotides: 7. Germline assignment: CDR1 SEHNR and CDR2 FQNEAQ (reference sequence).

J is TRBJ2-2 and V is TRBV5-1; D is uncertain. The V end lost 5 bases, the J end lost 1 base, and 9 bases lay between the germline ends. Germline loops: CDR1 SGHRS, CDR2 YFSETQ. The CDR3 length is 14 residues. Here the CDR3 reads CASSPTVNTGELFF. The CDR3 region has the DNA TGCGCCAGCAGTCCGACGGTGAACACCGGGGAGCTGTTTTTT.

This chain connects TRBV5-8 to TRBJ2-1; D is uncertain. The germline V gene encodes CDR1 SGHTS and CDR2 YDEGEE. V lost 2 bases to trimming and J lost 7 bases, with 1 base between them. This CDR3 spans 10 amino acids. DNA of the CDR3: TGTGCCAGCAGCTTTAATGAGCAGTTCTTC. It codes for CASSFNEQFF.

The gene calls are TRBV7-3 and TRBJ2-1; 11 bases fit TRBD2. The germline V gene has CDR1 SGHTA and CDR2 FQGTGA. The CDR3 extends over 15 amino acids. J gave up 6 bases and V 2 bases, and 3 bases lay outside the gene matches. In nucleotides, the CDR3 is TGTGCCAGCAGCTTATTAGCGGGAGGGCCCAATGAGCAGTTCTTC. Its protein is CASSLLAGGPNEQFF.

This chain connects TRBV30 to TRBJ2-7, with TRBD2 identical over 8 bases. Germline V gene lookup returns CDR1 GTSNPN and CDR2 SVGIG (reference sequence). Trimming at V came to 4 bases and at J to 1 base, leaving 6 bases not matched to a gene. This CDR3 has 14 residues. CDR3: CAWNQERESYEQYF. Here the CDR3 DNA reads TGTGCCTGGAATCAGGAGCGGGAGTCCTACGAGCAGTACTTC.

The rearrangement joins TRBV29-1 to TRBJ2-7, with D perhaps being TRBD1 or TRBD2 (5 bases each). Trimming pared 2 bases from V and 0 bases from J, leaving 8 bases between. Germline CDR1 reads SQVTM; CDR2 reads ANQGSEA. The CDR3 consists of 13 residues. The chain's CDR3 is CSVESGPSYEQYF. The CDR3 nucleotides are TGCAGCGTTGAATCGGGACCCTCCTACGAGCAGTACTTC.

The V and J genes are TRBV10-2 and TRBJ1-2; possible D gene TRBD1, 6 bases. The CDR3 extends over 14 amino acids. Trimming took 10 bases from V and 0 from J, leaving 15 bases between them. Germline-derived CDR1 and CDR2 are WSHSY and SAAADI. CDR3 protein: CATYAGATNYGYTF. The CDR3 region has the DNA TGCGCCACATATGCAGGGGCAACTAACTATGGCTACACCTTC.

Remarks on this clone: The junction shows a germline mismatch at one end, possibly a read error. The CDR3 DNA reads as TGTGCCAGCAGCTTGGTATACAGTGAGCAGTTCTTC. Translation: CASSLVYSEQFF. The rearrangement joins TRBV5-6 to TRBJ2-1; no clear D gene. CDR1 and CDR2 (germline): SGHDT, YYEEEE. CDR3 length: 12 amino acids.

This CDR3 is CASSLIGSRGEETQYF. The DNA of the CDR3 is TGTGCCAGCAGTTTAATCGGGAGCAGGGGAGAAGAGACCCAGTACTTC. V usage is TRBV28 and J usage is TRBJ2-5; D is perhaps TRBD1 or TRBD2 (6 bases each). Trimming shortened V by 2 bases and J by 3 bases, and 16 bases separated the two germline ends. The CDR3 runs 16 residues. Germline assignment: CDR1 MDHEN and CDR2 SYDVKM.

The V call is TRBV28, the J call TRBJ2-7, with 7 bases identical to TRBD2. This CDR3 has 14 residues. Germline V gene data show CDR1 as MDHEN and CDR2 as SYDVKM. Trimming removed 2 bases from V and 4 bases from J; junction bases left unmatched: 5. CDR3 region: CASSLRLAEYEQYF. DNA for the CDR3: TGTGCCAGCAGTTTAAGGCTAGCGGAGTACGAGCAGTACTTC. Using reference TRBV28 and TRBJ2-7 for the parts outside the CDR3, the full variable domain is DVKVTQSSRYLVKRTGEKVFLECVQDMDHENMFWYRQDPGLGLRLIYFSYDVKMKEKGDIPEGYSVSREKKERFSLILESASTNQTSMYLCASSLRLAEYEQYFGPGTRLTVT.

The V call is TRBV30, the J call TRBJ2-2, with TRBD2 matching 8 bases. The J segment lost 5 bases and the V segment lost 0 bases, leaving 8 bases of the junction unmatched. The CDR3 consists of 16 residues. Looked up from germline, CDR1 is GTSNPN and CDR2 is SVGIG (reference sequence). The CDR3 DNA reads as TGTGCCTGGAGTGTACTCAGCGGGAGAGGGACCGGGGAGCTGTTTTTT. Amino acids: CAWSVLSGRGTGELFF.